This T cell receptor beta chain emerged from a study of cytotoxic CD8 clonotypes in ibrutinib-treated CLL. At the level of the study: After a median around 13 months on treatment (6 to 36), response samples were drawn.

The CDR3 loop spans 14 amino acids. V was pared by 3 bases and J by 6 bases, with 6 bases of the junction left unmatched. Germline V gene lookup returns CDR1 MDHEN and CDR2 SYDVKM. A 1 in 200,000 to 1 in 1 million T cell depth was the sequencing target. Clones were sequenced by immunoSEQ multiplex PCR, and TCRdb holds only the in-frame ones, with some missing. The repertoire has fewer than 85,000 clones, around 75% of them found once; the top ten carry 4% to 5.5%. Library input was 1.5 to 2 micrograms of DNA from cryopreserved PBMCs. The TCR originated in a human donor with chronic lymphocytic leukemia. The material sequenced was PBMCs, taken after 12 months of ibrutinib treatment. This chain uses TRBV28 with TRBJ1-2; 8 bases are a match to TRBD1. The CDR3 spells CASSLQGARDGYTF. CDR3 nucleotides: TGTGCCAGCAGTTTGCAGGGGGCGCGAGATGGCTACACCTTC.